These 23 T cell receptor beta chains originate from one sample sequenced in a study of blood T cell repertoires in COVID-19. Libraries were prepared by immunoSEQ multiplex PCR; TCRdb keeps only in-frame clonotypes and omits some of them. The repertoire holds approximately 160,000 clones, with about 81% as singletons. What was sequenced was PBMCs or T cells enriched from blood (not recorded which). The receptors were gathered from a man aged 45-65 years who had recovered from COVID-19.

The chain links TRBV11-3 to TRBJ2-1; weak D call: TRBD1 (5 bases). CDR3 size: 15 residues. V lost 2 bases and J 3 bases, leaving 11 bases between the germline ends. Germline V CDR1 and CDR2: SGHNT, YENEEA. This CDR3 is CASSLPQGYYNEQFF. The CDR3 coding sequence is TGTGCCAGCAGCTTACCGCAGGGCTACTACAATGAGCAGTTCTTC.

This sequence joins TRBV20-1 and TRBJ1-2; 9 bases align to TRBD1. CDR1 and CDR2 (germline): DFQATT, SNEGSKA (reference sequence). The CDR3 runs 15 residues. V lost 3 bases and J lost 3; bases outside the gene matches: 8. Here the CDR3 reads CSASFTGGAYYGYTF. In DNA form, the CDR3 reads TGCAGTGCTAGTTTCACAGGGGGCGCCTACTATGGCTACACCTTC.

The chain employs TRBV3-1 (or the pseudogene TRBV3-2) and TRBJ1-2, with D maybe TRBD1 (5 bases). Deletions cut 3 bases from V and 3 bases from J, with 11 bases between. Germline lookup yields CDR1 LGHDT and CDR2 YNNKEL (reference sequence). This CDR3 is built from 14 residues. The CDR3 region is CASSHLGEDYGYTF. The CDR3 DNA follows: TGTGCCAGCAGCCATCTGGGGGAGGACTATGGCTACACCTTC.

V usage is TRBV7-6 and J usage is TRBJ1-3; TRBD1 aligns across 7 bases. CDR3 length: 16 residues. Germline V gene data show CDR1 as SGHVS and CDR2 as FNYEAQ. Unmatched junction bases numbered 7, after V lost 3 bases and J lost 2 bases. In DNA form, the CDR3 reads TGTGCCAGCAGCTTTAATTACAGGGGAACTGGAAACACCATATATTTT. This translates into CASSFNYRGTGNTIYF.

The genes are TRBV6-5 and TRBJ1-3; no clear D gene. CDR1 and CDR2 (germline): MNHEY, SVGAGI. The CDR3 contains 15 residues. The ends were cut back, 2 bases at V and 4 bases at J, with 12 bases in the middle. The CDR3: CASSYDGGGGNTIYF. The DNA of the CDR3 is TGTGCCAGCAGTTACGATGGTGGAGGGGGAAACACCATATATTTT.

This chain uses TRBV2 with TRBJ2-2; TRBD2 matches at 10 bases. This CDR3 spans 15 amino acids. Looked up from germline, CDR1 is SNHLY and CDR2 is FYNNEI. Unmatched junction bases numbered 4, after V lost 6 bases and J lost 3 bases. CDR3 region: CASRGAGGDTGELFF. DNA for the CDR3: TGTGCCAGCAGAGGAGCGGGGGGGGACACCGGGGAGCTGTTTTTT.

The chain links TRBV19 to TRBJ1-6, with TRBD1 matching 7 bases. V shed 1 base, J shed 6 bases, and the junction held 3 bases outside the gene matches. The CDR3 extends over 15 amino acids. Per germline, CDR1 LNHDA and CDR2 SQIVND (reference sequence). CDR3 sequence reads: CASSIAGQSNSPLHF. The CDR3 DNA follows: TGTGCCAGTAGTATAGCGGGACAGAGTAATTCACCCCTCCACTTT.

CDR3 nucleotide sequence: TGTGCCAGCAGCGGTGCTCAGGGGGCCGGCACAGATACGCAGTATTTT. Translated, it gives CASSGAQGAGTDTQYF. V is TRBV5-4 and J is TRBJ2-3, with 8 bases identical to TRBD1. Germline CDR1 is SGHNT and CDR2 is YYREEE (reference sequence). V trimming: 4 bases; J trimming: 1 base; junction bases outside the gene matches: 8. CDR3 length: 16 residues.

The rearrangement uses TRBV4-2 and TRBJ2-3; 9 bases align to TRBD2. This CDR3 spans 15 amino acids. Germline lookup yields CDR1 LGHNA and CDR2 YNFKEQ. Trimming removed 1 base from V and 3 bases from J; junction bases left unmatched: 2. The CDR3 sequence: CASSQGTSETDTQYF. CDR3 nucleotides: TGTGCCAGCAGCCAAGGGACTAGCGAAACAGATACGCAGTATTTT.

The chain uses TRBV11-3 and TRBJ1-1; the D gene is possibly TRBD1 (6 bases). The germline V gene encodes CDR1 SGHNT and CDR2 YENEEA. The length of the CDR3 is 15 residues. V shed 1 base and J shed 5 bases, with 14 bases lying between them. As DNA, the CDR3 is TGTGCCAGCAGCTTAGGACGAGGGGGAGAGACTGAAGCTTTCTTT. Its translation is CASSLGRGGETEAFF.

CDR3 protein: CAWRPGPEAFF. The CDR3 DNA reads TGTGCCTGGCGTCCGGGTCCTGAAGCTTTCTTT. The V call is TRBV30, the J call TRBJ1-1, with D uncertain. The V and J ends lost 5 bases and 6 bases respectively, with 10 bases between them. The CDR3 totals 11 residues. CDR1 and CDR2 (germline): GTSNPN, SVGIG (reference sequence).

This clone has only one observation. The CDR3 DNA follows: TGCGCCAGCAGCCAAGCCGACAGGGGAAATGAAAAACTGTTTTTT. Protein sequence: CASSQADRGNEKLFF. The gene calls are TRBV4-1 and TRBJ1-4, with TRBD1 matching over 8 bases. The V gene's germline CDR1 is MGHRA and CDR2 YSYEKL. The junction had 3 bases not matched to a gene; V was cut back by 1 base and J by 5 bases. The CDR3 loop spans 15 amino acids.

This clone was seen many times. The genes are TRBV12-1 and TRBJ2-7; TRBD2 is the table's D call and was not checked against the DNA. TRBV12-1 is a pseudogene. This CDR3 region has 16 residues. The CDR3 DNA reads as TGTGCCAGCAGCCCGCCCATTAGCGGCTCTCCCTACGAGCAGTACTTC. It encodes CASSPPISGSPYEQYF.

The gene calls are TRBV21-1 and TRBJ1-3; the table gives TRBD1 as D, unverified against the DNA. TRBV21-1 is flagged as a pseudogene. The CDR3 extends over 14 amino acids. The CDR3 coding sequence is TGTGCCAGCAGCAGACAGGGGTCTGGAAACACCATATATTTT. Translation: CASSRQGSGNTIYF.

The chain couples TRBV3-1 (or the pseudogene TRBV3-2) to TRBJ2-5, with 8 bases matching TRBD1. CDR1 is LGHDT, CDR2 YNNKEL, per germline (reference sequence). Unmatched junction bases numbered 12, after V lost 6 bases and J lost 6 bases. This CDR3 region has 15 residues. In nucleotides, the CDR3 is TGTGCCAGCAGACTGACAGGGGAGGTTTCAAAGACCCAGTACTTC. Translating gives CASRLTGEVSKTQYF.

This clone has more than one count but fewer than ten. The V gene is TRBV5-1, the J gene TRBJ1-2; a possible D gene is TRBD1 (5 bases). The CDR3 has 12 residues. Germline-derived CDR1 and CDR2 are SGHRS and YFSETQ. V was clipped by 0 bases and J by 6 bases, with 6 bases between them. For the CDR3, the DNA is TGCGCCAGCAGCTTGGACAGGAATGGCTACACCTTC. Amino acid sequence: CASSLDRNGYTF.

This chain connects TRBV6-5 to TRBJ2-7; 7 positions agree with TRBD1. Trimming took 2 bases from V and 3 from J; bases not matched to a gene: 4. The CDR3 length is 14 residues. Germline loops: CDR1 MNHEY, CDR2 SVGAGI. The CDR3 spells CASSYRGTVYEQYF. CDR3 nucleotides: TGTGCCAGCAGTTACCGAGGGACAGTCTACGAGCAGTACTTC.

This chain joins TRBV7-9 and TRBJ1-1, with D perhaps TRBD1 (5 bases). This CDR3 contains 13 residues. The V gene's germline CDR1 is SEHNR and CDR2 FQNEAQ (reference sequence). Trimming removed 1 base at V and 10 bases at J, with 13 bases between. The CDR3 is CASSLGGRGTAFF. CDR3 sequence (DNA): TGTGCCAGCAGCTTAGGGGGTCGGGGGACAGCTTTCTTT.

The chain links TRBV29-1 to TRBJ2-3; D not resolved. Germline loops: CDR1 SQVTM, CDR2 ANQGSEA. Trimming pared 2 bases from V and 1 base from J, leaving 4 bases between. This CDR3 is built from 12 residues. The CDR3 region is CSVEQGTDTQYF. The CDR3 DNA is TGCAGCGTTGAACAGGGCACAGATACGCAGTATTTT.

This clone was seen only once. The gene calls are TRBV7-9 and TRBJ2-1, with D tentatively TRBD2 (6 bases). CDR3 length: 13 amino acids. The germline V gene has CDR1 SEHNR and CDR2 FQNEAQ (reference sequence). The germline V and J ends were trimmed by 5 bases and 5 bases, with 10 bases remaining between them. CDR3 amino acids: CASSHREHNEQFF. The CDR3 DNA reads TGTGCCAGCAGCCACCGGGAGCACAATGAGCAGTTCTTC.

The rearrangement uses TRBV11-2 and TRBJ1-2, with D possibly TRBD1 on 5 matching bases. The CDR3 is 14 amino acids. CDR1 is SGHAT, CDR2 FQNNGV, per germline. Trimming cost V 1 base and J 7 bases, with 13 bases left between them. The CDR3 spells CASSLGPGPSGYTF. As DNA, the CDR3 is TGTGCCAGCAGCTTAGGCCCAGGGCCTAGTGGCTACACCTTC. The full variable domain, in which reference TRBV11-2 and TRBJ1-2 provide the parts outside the CDR3, is EAGVAQSPRYKIIEKRQSVAFWCNPISGHATLYWYQQILGQGPKLLIQFQNNGVVDDSQLPKDRFSAERLKGVDSTLKIQPAKLEDSAVYLCASSLGPGPSGYTFGSGTRLTVV.

The chain recombines TRBV7-6 with TRBJ2-5; 15 bases fit TRBD2. The CDR3 sequence is 15 residues long. The J segment lost 4 bases and the V segment lost 5 bases, leaving 2 bases of the junction unmatched. Germline lookup yields CDR1 SGHVS and CDR2 FNYEAQ. As DNA, the CDR3 is TGTGCCAGCAGCATGGGACTAGCGGGGGGAGAGACCCAGTACTTC. Translated, it gives CASSMGLAGGETQYF.

The chain has TRBV6-5 and TRBJ1-6; 7 nucleotides agree with TRBD1. The CDR3 spans 14 residues. Germline lookup yields CDR1 MNHEY and CDR2 SVGAGI. V lost 5 bases, J lost 10 bases, and 8 bases stayed unmatched. The DNA for the CDR3 is TGTGCCAGCAGTACGGGACAGTGGAACTCACCCCTCCACTTT. This gives the protein CASSTGQWNSPLHF.